Listed here are 6 T cell receptor beta chains from one sample, sequenced in a study of blood T cell repertoires in COVID-19. Data came from immunoSEQ multiplex PCR; TCRdb stores just in-frame clones and leaves some out. Of about 70,000 clones in the sample, roughly 84% were seen once. The specimen was peripheral blood. These receptors all come from a woman younger than 35 with acute or convalescent COVID-19.

The chain combines TRBV11-2 with TRBJ1-4; D unresolved. Germline V gene data show CDR1 as SGHAT and CDR2 as FQNNGV. Trimming took off 1 base at V and 7 bases at J, with 10 bases between the two ends. The length of the CDR3 is 14 residues. The DNA of the CDR3 is TGTGCCAGCAGCTTAGGAGGTCACGTTGAAAAACTGTTTTTT. Protein sequence: CASSLGGHVEKLFF. The entire variable domain, with the rest obtained from reference TRBV11-2 and TRBJ1-4, is as follows: EAGVAQSPRYKIIEKRQSVAFWCNPISGHATLYWYQQILGQGPKLLIQFQNNGVVDDSQLPKDRFSAERLKGVDSTLKIQPAKLEDSAVYLCASSLGGHVEKLFFGSGTQLSVL.

This clone occurred once. This rearrangement joins TRBV7-9 to TRBJ2-7; 7 bases map to TRBD1. Germline V CDR1 and CDR2: SEHNR, FQNEAQ (reference sequence). There are 14 residues in the CDR3. After removal of 3 bases from V and 3 bases from J, the junction contained 5 bases not matched to a gene. CDR3 nucleotide sequence: TGTGCCAGCAGCTTGGGGACAGACTACTACGAGCAGTACTTC. This sequence encodes CASSLGTDYYEQYF.

V gene TRBV5-1 combines with J gene TRBJ2-2, with D possibly being TRBD1 (5 bases). CDR1 and CDR2 (germline): SGHRS, YFSETQ. This CDR3 spans 15 amino acids. V lost 1 base and J lost 0, with 7 bases in between. The chain's CDR3 is CASSLLGANTGELFF. The CDR3 region has the DNA TGCGCCAGCAGCTTGTTAGGGGCGAACACCGGGGAGCTGTTTTTT.

This sequence joins TRBV7-6 and TRBJ2-1, with a possible D match to TRBD2 (5 bases). This CDR3 is built from 16 residues. The germline V gene has CDR1 SGHVS and CDR2 FNYEAQ. Trimming left V 2 bases short and J 2 bases short, with 13 bases between. CDR3 DNA: TGTGCCAGCAGCTTATCATCACGGGGAACCTACAATGAGCAGTTCTTC. Encoded protein: CASSLSSRGTYNEQFF.

This chain uses TRBV6-2 or TRBV6-3 with TRBJ2-5, with 10 nucleotides matching TRBD2. V lost 2 bases, J lost 0 bases, and 3 bases stayed unmatched. There are 16 residues in the CDR3. Germline V gives CDR1 MNHEY, CDR2 SVGEGT. CDR3 nucleotides: TGTGCCAGCAGTTACGGACTAGCGGTTTACCAAGAGACCCAGTACTTC. Translation gives CASSYGLAVYQETQYF.

The chain combines TRBV7-9 with TRBJ2-7, with 9 bases that match TRBD1. The ends lost 5 bases at V and 9 bases at J; junction bases unmatched: 5. The CDR3 length is 12 residues. From germline, CDR1 is SEHNR and CDR2 FQNEAQ (reference sequence). In nucleotides, the CDR3 is TGTGCCAGCAGCCCGGGACAGGGCGGGCAGTACTTC. Translated: CASSPGQGGQYF.